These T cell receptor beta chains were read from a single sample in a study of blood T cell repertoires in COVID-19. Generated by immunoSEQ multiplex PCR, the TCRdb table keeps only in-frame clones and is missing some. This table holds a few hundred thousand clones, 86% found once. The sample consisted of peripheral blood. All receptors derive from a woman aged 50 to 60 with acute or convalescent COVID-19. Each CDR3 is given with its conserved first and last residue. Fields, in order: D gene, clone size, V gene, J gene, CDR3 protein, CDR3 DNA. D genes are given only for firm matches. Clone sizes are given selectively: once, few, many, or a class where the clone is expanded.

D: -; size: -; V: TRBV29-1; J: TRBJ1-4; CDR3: CSVERQVNEKLFF; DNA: TGCAGCGTTGAAAGACAGGTTAATGAAAAACTGTTTTTT
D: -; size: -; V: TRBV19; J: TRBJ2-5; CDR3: CASHGGAVGQETQYF; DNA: TGTGCCAGCCATGGGGGCGCCGTGGGTCAAGAGACCCAGTACTTC
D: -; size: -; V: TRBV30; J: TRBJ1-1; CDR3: CAWSGRSQGLNTEAFF; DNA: TGTGCCTGGAGTGGGCGGTCGCAGGGGTTGAACACTGAAGCTTTCTTT
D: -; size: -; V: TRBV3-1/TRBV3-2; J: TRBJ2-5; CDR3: CASSGQGMETQYF; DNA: TGTGCCAGCAGCGGTCAGGGTATGGAGACCCAGTACTTC
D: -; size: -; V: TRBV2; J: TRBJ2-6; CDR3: CASTGSPANVLTF; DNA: TGTGCCAGCACGGGGTCGCCGGCCAACGTCCTGACTTTC
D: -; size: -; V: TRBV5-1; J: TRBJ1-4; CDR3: CASSFLTGGTNEKLFF; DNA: TGCGCCAGCAGCTTCCTTACTGGGGGGACTAATGAAAAACTGTTTTTT
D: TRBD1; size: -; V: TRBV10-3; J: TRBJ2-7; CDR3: CAIRQGDGQFSYEQYF; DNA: TGTGCCATCCGCCAGGGGGATGGGCAGTTTTCCTACGAGCAGTACTTC
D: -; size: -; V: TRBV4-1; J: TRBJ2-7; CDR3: CASSQGSEGRSYEQYF; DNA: TGCGCCAGCAGCCAGGGCTCTGAAGGCCGCTCCTACGAGCAGTACTTC
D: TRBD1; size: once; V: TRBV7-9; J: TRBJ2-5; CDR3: CASSIRDRGQETQYF; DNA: TGTGCCAGCAGCATCCGGGACAGGGGGCAGGAGACCCAGTACTTC
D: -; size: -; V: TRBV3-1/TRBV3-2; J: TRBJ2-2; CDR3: CASTSWAAGHGELFF; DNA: TGTGCCAGCACCTCCTGGGCCGCTGGGCACGGGGAGCTGTTTTTT
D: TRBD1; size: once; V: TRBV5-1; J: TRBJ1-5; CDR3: CASSEQGAINQPQHF; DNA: TGCGCCAGCAGCGAGCAGGGGGCTATCAATCAGCCCCAGCATTTT
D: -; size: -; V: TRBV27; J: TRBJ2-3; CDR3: CASSFSVGTDTQYF; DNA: TGTGCCAGCAGTTTCTCGGTCGGCACAGATACGCAGTATTTT
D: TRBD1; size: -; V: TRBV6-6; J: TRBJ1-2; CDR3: CASTGRTGLDYGYTF; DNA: TGTGCCAGCACCGGAAGGACAGGCTTGGATTATGGCTACACCTTC
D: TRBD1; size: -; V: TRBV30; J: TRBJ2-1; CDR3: CAWSGFGTGERSSYNEQFF; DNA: TGTGCCTGGAGTGGGTTTGGGACAGGGGAGAGAAGCTCCTACAATGAGCAGTTCTTC
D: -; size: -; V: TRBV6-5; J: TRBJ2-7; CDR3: CASSYSIGAYEQYF; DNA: TGTGCCAGCAGTTACTCGATCGGAGCCTACGAGCAGTACTTC
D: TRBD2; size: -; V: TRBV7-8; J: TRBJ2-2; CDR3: CASSGTSGSGTGELFF; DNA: TGTGCCAGCAGTGGGACTAGCGGGAGTGGGACCGGGGAGCTGTTTTTT
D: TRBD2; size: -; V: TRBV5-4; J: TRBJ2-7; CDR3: CASSLGGLAGNYEQYF; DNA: TGTGCCAGCAGCTTGGGGGGACTAGCGGGAAATTACGAGCAGTACTTC
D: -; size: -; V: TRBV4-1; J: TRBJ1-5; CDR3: CASSGSSNQPQHF; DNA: TGCGCCAGCAGCGGTAGTAGCAATCAGCCCCAGCATTTT
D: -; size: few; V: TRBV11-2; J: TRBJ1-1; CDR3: CASSLDRGALF; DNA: TGTGCCAGCAGCTTAGACAGGGGAGCACTATTT
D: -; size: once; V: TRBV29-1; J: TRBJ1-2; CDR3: CSVEEGAYGYTF; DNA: TGCAGCGTTGAAGAGGGGGCGTATGGCTACACCTTC
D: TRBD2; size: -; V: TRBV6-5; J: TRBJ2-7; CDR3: CASSYSSLAGAGEQYF; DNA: TGTGCCAGCAGTTACTCGTCGCTAGCGGGAGCTGGCGAGCAGTACTTC
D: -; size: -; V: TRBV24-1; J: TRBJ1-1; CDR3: CATSENRDNTEAFF; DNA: TGTGCCACCAGTGAGAACAGGGATAACACTGAAGCTTTCTTT
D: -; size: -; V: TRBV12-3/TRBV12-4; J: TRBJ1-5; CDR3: CASSILPGQPQHF; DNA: TGTGCCAGCAGTATACTTCCGGGGCAGCCCCAGCATTTT
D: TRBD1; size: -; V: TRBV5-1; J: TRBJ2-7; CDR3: CASNYLEGQGSYEQYF; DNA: TGCGCCAGCAATTACCTAGAGGGACAGGGATCCTACGAGCAGTACTTC
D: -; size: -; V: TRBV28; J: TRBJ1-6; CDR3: CASSFLLGGGHSPLHF; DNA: TGTGCCAGCAGTTTTCTCCTTGGTGGTGGGCATTCACCCCTCCACTTT
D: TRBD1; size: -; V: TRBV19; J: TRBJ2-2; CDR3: CASSTGQVTGELFF; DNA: TGTGCCAGTAGTACGGGACAGGTCACCGGGGAGCTGTTTTTT
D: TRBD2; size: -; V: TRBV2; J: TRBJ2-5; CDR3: CASNPLAGAIGETQYF; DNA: TGTGCCAGCAACCCTTTAGCGGGAGCCATTGGGGAGACCCAGTACTTC
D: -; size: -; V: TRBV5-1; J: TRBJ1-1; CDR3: CASSPDRAMNTEAFF; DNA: TGCGCCAGCAGCCCGGACAGAGCCATGAACACTGAAGCTTTCTTT
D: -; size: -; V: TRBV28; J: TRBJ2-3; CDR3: CATSVDGTSDTQYF; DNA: TGTGCCACCAGCGTGGACGGGACATCAGATACGCAGTATTTT
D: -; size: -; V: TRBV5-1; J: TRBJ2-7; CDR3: CASSLGRGSDYEQYF; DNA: TGCGCCAGCAGCTTGGGACGGGGTTCGGATTACGAGCAGTACTTC
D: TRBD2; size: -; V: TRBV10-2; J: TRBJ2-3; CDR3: CASSVSGRRSDTQYF; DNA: TGCGCCAGCAGCGTTAGCGGGAGAAGGTCAGATACGCAGTATTTT
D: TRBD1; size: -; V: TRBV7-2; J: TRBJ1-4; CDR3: CASSTSGTAGEKLFF; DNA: TGTGCCAGCAGCACTTCCGGGACAGCTGGTGAAAAACTGTTTTTT
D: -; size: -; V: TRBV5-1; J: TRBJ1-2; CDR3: CASSLTESYGYTF; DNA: TGCGCCAGCAGCTTGACAGAGAGCTATGGCTACACCTTC
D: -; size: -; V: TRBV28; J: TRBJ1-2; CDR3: CASSSTEYGYTF; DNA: TGTGCCAGCAGCTCGACTGAATATGGCTACACCTTC
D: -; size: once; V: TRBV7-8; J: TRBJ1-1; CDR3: CASSLISTGSPSGAEAFF; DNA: TGTGCCAGCAGCTTGATATCTACAGGGAGTCCGTCAGGAGCTGAAGCTTTCTTT
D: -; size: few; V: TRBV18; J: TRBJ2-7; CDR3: CASSTQPAWEQYF; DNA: TGTGCCAGCTCGACACAACCCGCCTGGGAGCAGTACTTC
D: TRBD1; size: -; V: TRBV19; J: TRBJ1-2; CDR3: CASSSTGHGYTF; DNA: TGTGCCAGTAGTTCGACAGGGCACGGCTACACCTTC
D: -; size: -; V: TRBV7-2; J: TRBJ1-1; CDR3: CASSLVAGDTEAFF; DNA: TGTGCCAGCAGCTTAGTCGCAGGGGACACTGAAGCTTTCTTT
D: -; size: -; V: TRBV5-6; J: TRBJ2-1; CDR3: CASSLGLGSSYNEQFF; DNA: TGTGCCAGCAGCTTGGGGTTGGGGAGCTCCTACAATGAGCAGTTCTTC
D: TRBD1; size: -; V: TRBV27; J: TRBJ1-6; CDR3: CASSSTLPTGAGSPLHF; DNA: TGTGCCAGCAGTTCGACACTCCCGACAGGGGCCGGATCACCCCTCCACTTT
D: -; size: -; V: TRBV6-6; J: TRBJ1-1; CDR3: CASSGGAEAFF; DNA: TGTGCCAGCAGCGGAGGTGCTGAAGCTTTCTTT
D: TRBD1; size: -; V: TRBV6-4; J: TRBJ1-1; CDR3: CASSADRGNTEAFF; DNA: TGTGCCAGCAGCGCGGACAGGGGAAACACTGAAGCTTTCTTT
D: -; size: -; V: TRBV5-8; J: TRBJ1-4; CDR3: CASSLGTATNEKLFF; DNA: TGTGCCAGCAGCTTGGGGACAGCAACTAATGAAAAACTGTTTTTT
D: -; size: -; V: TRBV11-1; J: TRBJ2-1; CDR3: CASSLVLTEQFF; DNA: TGTGCCAGCAGCTTAGTTTTAACAGAGCAGTTCTTC
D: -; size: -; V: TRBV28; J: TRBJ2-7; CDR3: CASSEQGDYEQYF; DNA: TGTGCCAGCAGTGAACAGGGTGACTACGAGCAGTACTTC
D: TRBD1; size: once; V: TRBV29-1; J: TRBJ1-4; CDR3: CSVAIQGAFEKLFF; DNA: TGCAGCGTAGCGATACAGGGGGCATTTGAAAAACTGTTTTTT
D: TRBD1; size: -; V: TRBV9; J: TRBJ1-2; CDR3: CASSVAQGGAGGYTF; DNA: TGTGCCAGCAGCGTAGCCCAAGGGGGCGCGGGGGGCTACACCTTC